Detailed here is one TCR beta chain. The data are from a study of OX40 agonist ivuxolimab in advanced cancers. Clones were read by immunoSEQ multiplex PCR, and TCRdb kept only the in-frame ones, dropping some. The sample includes fewer than 65,000 clones, 84% of them seen just once. V lost 4 bases to trimming and J lost 4 bases, with 10 bases between them. CDR1 is MNHNS, CDR2 SASEGT, per germline. The CDR3 is 13 residues long. The chain joins TRBV6-1 to TRBJ2-5; the D is unclear. The TCR originated in an adult with an advanced solid tumor such as melanoma, head and neck, liver or kidney cancer. The starting material was CD4+ or CD8+ T cells sorted from blood, obtained in a trial of the OX40 agonist ivuxolimab. The CDR3 bases are TGTGCCAGCAGTGCTAATTTTAGAGAGACCCAGTACTTC. This encodes CASSANFRETQYF.